This T cell receptor beta chain was profiled in a study of T cell responses to AZD1222 COVID-19 vaccine. Broader study findings: Only a handful of AZD1222 recipients, more than 5 in all, had baseline seropositivity. The study reported that nearly half of spike-specific TCRs target unmutated variant regions. CD4 TCRs linked to vaccination spanned spike, dominating at 160-218 and 743-854.

Some clones are missing from TCRdb's copy, which holds only in-frame ones; the method was immunoSEQ multiplex PCR. Of 90,000 to 150,000 clones listed, about nine tenths are singletons. Trimming shortened V by 8 bases and J by 8 bases, and 19 bases separated the two germline ends. Germline-derived CDR1 and CDR2 are LNHDA and SQIVND (reference sequence). The CDR3 covers 13 residues. In the case of this clone: Its antigen is as yet unknown.

The receptor was derived from an adult in good health. The chain joins TRBV19 to TRBJ2-7, with D perhaps TRBD1 (6 bases). Sequencing used peripheral blood, obtained on day 0 of AZD1222 vaccination. CDR3 region: CASAGTSSLKQYF. CDR3 sequence (DNA): TGTGCCAGTGCCGGGACATCCTCCTTGAAGCAGTACTTC.